Below, 7 T cell receptor beta chains from the same sample are listed, as sequenced in a study of multiple sclerosis patients with progressive multifocal leukoencephalopathy. This table comes from immunoSEQ multiplex PCR, and its TCRdb copy is limited to in-frame clones, with some not included. The sample holds about 28,000 clones, roughly 89% seen once. Stated time point: approximately 12 months of natalizumab therapy. The sample here was PBMCs, taken from a patient treated with natalizumab. These receptors were collected from a human donor with multiple sclerosis.

This clone was counted between two and nine times. This sequence joins TRBV5-1 and TRBJ1-5, with TRBD1 matching 9 bases. The CDR3 is 16 residues long. Germline assignment: CDR1 SGHRS and CDR2 YFSETQ. The ends lost 4 bases at V and 4 bases at J; junction bases unmatched: 9. This chain's CDR3 is CASSPGTGHDNQPQHF. CDR3 nucleotide sequence: TGCGCCAGCAGCCCGGGGACAGGGCATGATAATCAGCCCCAGCATTTT. Drawing the rest from reference TRBV5-1 and TRBJ1-5, the complete variable domain is KAGVTQTPRYLIKTRGQQVTLSCSPISGHRSVSWYQQTPGQGLQFLFEYFSETQRNKGNFPGRFSGRQFSNSRSEMNVSTLELGDSALYLCASSPGTGHDNQPQHFGDGTRLSIL.

J is TRBJ2-3 and V is TRBV5-1; the D is unclear. Germline V lookup: CDR1 SGHRS, CDR2 YFSETQ. V was pared by 0 bases and J by 6 bases, with 11 bases between. This CDR3 region has 14 residues. CDR3 loop: CASSLVQGDDTQYF. The CDR3 DNA reads TGCGCCAGCAGCTTGGTGCAAGGAGATGATACGCAGTATTTT.

The chain recombines TRBV7-2 with TRBJ2-7, with TRBD2 as a possible D gene (6 bases). Trimming left V 4 bases short and J 0 bases short, with 10 bases between. The CDR3 is 14 residues long. Germline assignment: CDR1 SGHTA and CDR2 FQGNSA. CDR3 sequence (DNA): TGTGCCAGCAGCTCGGCGGGATTCTCCTACGAGCAGTACTTC. Translating gives CASSSAGFSYEQYF.

The chain is built from TRBV2 and TRBJ1-6; 10 positions agree with TRBD1. The CDR3 has 16 residues. Germline values: CDR1 SNHLY, CDR2 FYNNEI. The junction had 10 bases not matched to a gene; V was cut back by 4 bases and J by 10 bases. CDR3 in amino acids: CASSAITGTGVSPLHF. CDR3 sequence (DNA): TGTGCCAGCAGTGCAATAACCGGGACAGGGGTCTCACCCCTCCACTTT.

The gene calls are TRBV6-1 and TRBJ1-2; TRBD1 aligns across 10 bases. This CDR3 spans 15 amino acids. Germline V gene sequence: CDR1 MNHNS, CDR2 SASEGT. The V segment lost 2 bases and the J segment 4 bases; nucleotides outside the gene matches: 4. Written as DNA, the CDR3 is TGTGCCAGCAGTGAAACGGACAGGGGGGGCTATGGCTACACCTTC. It specifies CASSETDRGGYGYTF.

The chain has TRBV7-2 and TRBJ1-4; no clear D gene. The V end was cut by 1 base, the J end by 8 bases, with 5 bases between. The CDR3 runs 12 residues. The germline V gene encodes CDR1 SGHTA and CDR2 FQGNSA. CDR3 in amino acids: CASSLVGEKLFF. As DNA, the CDR3 is TGTGCCAGCAGCTTAGTAGGGGAAAAACTGTTTTTT.

The chain joins TRBV6-1 to TRBJ1-2; TRBD1 matches at 9 bases. The V gene's germline CDR1 is MNHNS and CDR2 SASEGT. J was trimmed by 6 bases and V by 7 bases; bases with no gene match: 6. This CDR3 spans 13 amino acids. The CDR3, as DNA: TGTGCCAGCACACCCGGGACAGGGAATGGCTACACCTTC. Translation gives CASTPGTGNGYTF.